The 22 T cell receptor beta chains given below trace back to one sample, sequenced in a study of blood T cell repertoires in COVID-19. Generated by immunoSEQ multiplex PCR, the TCRdb table keeps only in-frame clones and is missing some. The table has about 270,000 clones, roughly 85% seen once. The sample consisted of PBMCs or T cells enriched from blood (not recorded which). The origin of the receptors is a woman aged 45-65 years with acute COVID-19.

The rearrangement links TRBV11-1 to TRBJ1-1; D is unclear. The germline gives CDR1 SGHAT, CDR2 FQDESV (reference sequence). The CDR3 is 12 residues long. V was shortened by 2 bases and J by 4 bases, with 5 bases between the two germline ends. The DNA for the CDR3 is TGTGCCAGCAGCTTACGGAGCACTGAAGCTTTCTTT. It specifies CASSLRSTEAFF.

The chain couples TRBV19 to TRBJ1-6; D perhaps matches TRBD1 (5 bases). CDR1 is LNHDA, CDR2 SQIVND, per germline (reference sequence). This CDR3 spans 17 amino acids. The V end was cut by 8 bases, the J end by 0 bases, with 17 bases between. CDR3 sequence (DNA): TGTGCCAGTTCTAGACAGCGACGAAGCTCCTATAATTCACCCCTCCACTTT. Translating gives CASSRQRRSSYNSPLHF.

This clone was seen only a few times. The V call is TRBV25-1, the J call TRBJ2-1; D unclear. In germline, CDR1 is MGHDK, CDR2 SYGVNS. Trimming removed 7 bases at V and 4 bases at J, with 5 bases between. The CDR3 contains 11 residues. CDR3: CASKLYNEQFF. The CDR3 nucleotides are TGTGCCAGCAAACTTTACAATGAGCAGTTCTTC.

This clone was seen a handful of times. CDR3 nucleotides: TGTGCCAGCAGCAATAGAGAGGGGACAGGGAGCGACGAGCAGTACTTC. Protein: CASSNREGTGSDEQYF. The chain is built from TRBV9 and TRBJ2-7; 9 bases are shared with TRBD1. V gave up 4 bases and J gave up 5 bases; unmatched junction bases: 13. The CDR3 has 16 amino acids. CDR1 SGDLS and CDR2 YYNGEE come from the germline V gene.

The J gene is TRBJ1-5, the V gene TRBV6-5; 7 nucleotides align to TRBD1. J was trimmed by 7 bases and V by 2 bases; bases with no gene match: 5. CDR1 and CDR2 from the germline V gene are MNHEY and SVGAGI. The length of the CDR3 is 14 residues. This CDR3 reads CASSYATGEQPQHF. The CDR3 nucleotides read TGTGCCAGCAGTTACGCTACAGGGGAACAGCCCCAGCATTTT.

The genes are TRBV11-2 and TRBJ2-7; 10 bases are shared with TRBD2. Looked up from germline, CDR1 is SGHAT and CDR2 is FQNNGV. There are 13 residues in the CDR3. V gave up 7 bases and J gave up 3 bases; unmatched junction bases: 3. The CDR3 sequence is CASTRLAGYEQYF. Written as DNA, the CDR3 is TGTGCCAGCACCAGACTAGCGGGCTACGAGCAGTACTTC. Together with reference TRBV11-2 and TRBJ2-7, the CDR3 gives the full variable domain: EAGVAQSPRYKIIEKRQSVAFWCNPISGHATLYWYQQILGQGPKLLIQFQNNGVVDDSQLPKDRFSAERLKGVDSTLKIQPAKLEDSAVYLCASTRLAGYEQYFGPGTRLTVT.

V gene TRBV6-1 combines with J gene TRBJ2-7; no clear D. V was clipped by 2 bases and J by 4 bases, with 6 bases between them. The CDR3 consists of 12 residues. Per the germline V gene, CDR1 is MNHNS and CDR2 is SASEGT. DNA for the CDR3: TGTGCCAGCAGTGAATGGGCTTACGAGCAGTACTTC. Residues: CASSEWAYEQYF.

V is TRBV20-1 and J is TRBJ2-1, with unresolved D. The CDR3 length is 14 residues. Between the trimmed V and J ends, which lost 5 bases and 1 base, there was a span of 12 bases. Germline lookup yields CDR1 DFQATT and CDR2 SNEGSKA (reference sequence). As DNA, the CDR3 is TGCAGTGCTTGTGACTCGGTATCCTACAATGAGCAGTTCTTC. This codes for CSACDSVSYNEQFF.

Details on this clone: The same CDR3 is also encoded by other DNA sequences in this sample. The gene calls are TRBV20-1 and TRBJ1-2; possibly TRBD1 for D (5 bases). V was clipped by 6 bases and J by 8 bases, with 13 bases between them. This CDR3 has 11 amino acids. The germline CDR1 and CDR2 sequences are DFQATT and SNEGSKA (reference sequence). CDR3 amino acids: CSAGQGGGYTF. CDR3 DNA: TGCAGTGCCGGTCAGGGTGGCGGCTACACCTTC.

The chain has TRBV4-2 and TRBJ1-4; no clear D. V dropped 1 base and J dropped 3 bases, with 6 bases sitting between them. Germline assignment: CDR1 LGHNA and CDR2 YNFKEQ. The CDR3 covers 14 residues. CDR3 region: CASSQGGANEKLFF. CDR3 nucleotides: TGTGCCAGCAGCCAAGGGGGAGCTAATGAAAAACTGTTTTTT.

V usage is TRBV11-3 and J usage is TRBJ1-4; D may be TRBD1 (6 bases). The CDR3 has 14 residues. Germline values: CDR1 SGHNT, CDR2 YENEEA. Trimming took 10 bases from V and 6 from J, leaving 18 bases between them. The CDR3 coding sequence is TGTGCCACCGCTCGGGGGGGGGCGTATGAAAAACTGTTTTTT. Translated: CATARGGAYEKLFF.

The gene calls are TRBV6-5 and TRBJ1-2, with a weak D call TRBD1 (6 bases). Germline V CDR1 and CDR2: MNHEY, SVGAGI. This CDR3 is 14 amino acids long. V lost 1 base, J lost 4 bases, and 10 bases lay in between. The CDR3 is CASSYWDTSYGYTF. For the CDR3, the DNA is TGTGCCAGCAGTTACTGGGACACCTCCTATGGCTACACCTTC.

The chain has TRBV6-1 and TRBJ1-2, with D perhaps matching TRBD1 (5 bases). Trimming cost V 2 bases and J 4 bases, with 8 bases left between them. The CDR3 has 13 amino acids. Per germline, CDR1 MNHNS and CDR2 SASEGT. The CDR3: CASSENGGYGYTF. CDR3 DNA sequence: TGTGCCAGCAGTGAAAACGGGGGCTATGGCTACACCTTC.

The rearrangement joins TRBV7-9 to TRBJ1-5; possible D gene TRBD1, 5 bases. The V gene lost 5 bases and the J gene lost 3 bases, with 11 bases spanning the gap. The V gene's germline CDR1 is SEHNR and CDR2 FQNEAQ (reference sequence). The CDR3 covers 14 residues. CDR3 nucleotide sequence: TGTGCCAGCAGCCTTCAGGGCTCCAATCAGCCCCAGCATTTT. This gives the protein CASSLQGSNQPQHF.

The chain combines TRBV29-1 with TRBJ2-2; TRBD1 is a possible D gene (5 bases). CDR1 and CDR2 (germline): SQVTM, ANQGSEA. This CDR3 region has 15 residues. V lost 2 bases to trimming and J lost 5 bases, with 15 bases between them. The CDR3 sequence is CSVERQGAGTGELFF. The CDR3 DNA sequence: TGCAGCGTTGAAAGGCAGGGCGCCGGTACCGGGGAGCTGTTTTTT.

The genes are TRBV3-1 (or the pseudogene TRBV3-2) and TRBJ1-2, with D maybe TRBD1 (6 bases). The length of the CDR3 is 13 residues. Between the trimmed V and J ends, which lost 4 bases and 7 bases, there was a span of 13 bases. Germline V CDR1 and CDR2: LGHDT, YNNKEL (reference sequence). CDR3 amino acids: CASSPGVPGGYTF. The CDR3 region has the DNA TGTGCCAGCAGCCCAGGGGTCCCGGGTGGCTACACCTTC.

The chain carries TRBV9 and TRBJ2-7, with D tentatively TRBD2 (7 bases). The CDR3 runs 15 residues. Germline V CDR1 and CDR2: SGDLS, YYNGEE. Trimming took off 4 bases at V and 0 bases at J, with 14 bases between the two ends. In nucleotides, the CDR3 is TGTGCCAGCAGCCCACGGGGGGCGGGCTCCTACGAGCAGTACTTC. Amino acids: CASSPRGAGSYEQYF.

The rearrangement joins TRBV23-1 to TRBJ2-5; 7 nucleotides align to TRBD1. TRBV23-1 belongs to the ORF category, with a function that is uncertain. The ends lost 0 bases at V and 0 bases at J; junction bases unmatched: 10. This CDR3 region has 18 residues. CDR3 loop: CASSQSVSETGYQETQYF. The CDR3 DNA is TGCGCCAGCAGTCAATCTGTATCCGAGACAGGGTACCAAGAGACCCAGTACTTC.

The rearrangement uses TRBV27 and TRBJ2-7; TRBD2 is a possible D gene (6 bases). Trimming removed 5 bases at V and 7 bases at J, with 18 bases between. The CDR3 length is 14 residues. CDR1 MNHEY and CDR2 SMNVEV come from the germline V gene (reference sequence). The CDR3 region has the DNA TGTGCCAGCAGTCCTAGGACCCCTCGGGGGGAGCAGTACTTC. This gives the protein CASSPRTPRGEQYF.

This sequence joins TRBV18 and TRBJ1-2; D gene ambiguous. V lost 0 bases and J lost 7, with 12 bases in between. The CDR3 is 14 amino acids. Germline assignment: CDR1 KGHSH and CDR2 LQKENI. CDR3 protein: CASSPPGFPGGYTF. CDR3 DNA: TGTGCCAGCTCACCACCGGGTTTCCCAGGTGGCTACACCTTC.

V gene TRBV5-1 combines with J gene TRBJ2-1, with no clear D. This CDR3 region has 14 residues. V lost 6 bases and J 7 bases, leaving 17 bases between the germline ends. The germline gives CDR1 SGHRS, CDR2 YFSETQ. The CDR3 loop is CASTPTEQLNEQFF. The DNA of the CDR3 is TGCGCCAGCACACCAACTGAACAGTTAAATGAGCAGTTCTTC.

The chain recombines TRBV4-3 with TRBJ1-2; a weak D match, TRBD1 (5 bases). Trimming removed 4 bases from V and 0 bases from J, with 9 bases in between. CDR3 size: 14 residues. Germline CDR1 LGHNA, CDR2 YSLEER. CDR3 nucleotide sequence: TGCGCCAGCAGCCCTTCGGACACTAACTATGGCTACACCTTC. It yields the protein CASSPSDTNYGYTF.